Presented here are 3 T cell receptor beta chains from one specimen sequenced in a study of tumor and adjacent non-tumor tissue in lung cancer (dated by TCRdb to 2017 to 2018). RNA was extracted from bulk unsorted tissue and checked for quality with a NanoDrop ND-1000 and an Agilent 2100. The library came from multiplex PCR. The sample was run on an Illumina HiSeq 2500. TCRbeta libraries were constructed through three rounds of nested PCR with primers (Table S4) according to protocols modified from ARM-PCR. TCRdb handled the public reads itself, with Q25 trimming in fastp and clone calling in MiXCR, and kept productive beta chains. Entries are consolidated by CDR3 protein sequence, retaining the most common genes and DNA. The sample table records roughly 200,000 distinct CDR3 sequences; around 70% of these occur just once. The ten largest clones capture under 30% of the sample. Material: lung tumor tissue. The source of these receptors is a man between 60 and 70 years old with non-small cell lung cancer.

This clonotype was found a few times. This chain links TRBV14 with TRBJ1-6; D remains unclear. The CDR3 extends over 14 amino acids. Trimming removed 1 base at V and 11 bases at J, with 12 bases between. Germline-derived CDR1 and CDR2 are SGHDN and FVKESK. In DNA form, the CDR3 reads TGTGCCAGCAGCCAAGTCTCGGGGAGGGCACCCCTCCACTTT. Translated: CASSQVSGRAPLHF.

In nucleotides, the CDR3 is TGCAGTGCTAGTATCGGGATCGAACAGACCCAGTACTTC. This gives the protein CSASIGIEQTQYF. The V call is TRBV20-1, the J call TRBJ2-5, with D possibly TRBD2 on 5 matching bases. The CDR3 consists of 13 residues. Looked up from germline, CDR1 is DFQATT and CDR2 is SNEGSKA (reference sequence). V was cut by 3 bases and J by 6 bases, with 14 bases left in between.

Worth noting for this clonotype: Possible read error: a much larger clone is one base away. The V call is TRBV4-2, the J call TRBJ1-4; D unresolved. This CDR3 spans 17 amino acids. Germline V CDR1 and CDR2: LGHNA, YNFKEQ. The CDR3, as DNA: TGTGCCGGCAGCCAGCTAAGCGTGGCGGGTAATCAGGAAAAACTGTTTTTT. It encodes CAGSQLSVAGNQEKLFF.